Below are 6 T cell receptor beta chains sequenced from a single sample in a study of molecular identifiers for immune sequencing clone quantification. TCRdb itself ran the PCR reads through MiXCR, one entry per CDR3 protein. The sample lists some 650,000 distinct CDR3 sequences, 15% to 20% seen once, with roughly 0.85% in the top ten. Input material: naive CD8+ T cells from blood, with Jurkat cell RNA spiked in. The subset denotes: FACS-sorted CD8+CD4-CCR7+CD45RA+ naive T cells. The receptors were sampled from a human donor in good health. Some libraries in this study had Jurkat cell RNA spiked in.

This clonotype was counted many times. This rearrangement joins TRBV19 to TRBJ2-1, with D possibly TRBD2 on 6 matching bases. The CDR3 sequence is 16 residues long. V lost 0 bases, J lost 12 bases, and 21 bases lay in between. Germline CDR1 is LNHDA and CDR2 is SQIVND (reference sequence). The CDR3 DNA is TGTGCCAGTAGTATAGACCTCGCTGGGTTGGCAGCGGGGCAGTTCTTC. Translation gives CASSIDLAGLAAGQFF.

There are many counts of this clonotype. The genes are TRBV13 and TRBJ2-1; D ambiguous. The germline V gene has CDR1 PRHDT and CDR2 FYEKMQ (reference sequence). The CDR3 extends over 14 amino acids. V was clipped by 8 bases and J by 8 bases, with 19 bases between them. The CDR3 protein is CASGERGLTDEQFF. In nucleotides, the CDR3 is TGTGCCAGCGGTGAGCGCGGCCTTACCGATGAGCAGTTCTTC. The variable domain in full, with the rest retrieved from reference TRBV13 and TRBJ2-1, is AAGVIQSPRHLIKEKRETATLKCYPIPRHDTVYWYQQGPGQDPQFLISFYEKMQSDKGSIPDRFSAQQFSDYHSELNMSSLELGDSALYFCASGERGLTDEQFFGPGTRLTVL.

Only a few counts were recorded for this clonotype. A much larger clone sits a single nucleotide away, making a read error possible. The chain's CDR3 is CASSESLGTPRTDTQYF. The DNA for the CDR3 is TGTGCCAGCAGTGAATCCCTCGGGACACCACGCACAGATACGCAGTATTTT. The chain links TRBV6-1 to TRBJ2-3; D may be TRBD1 (6 bases). The germline V gene encodes CDR1 MNHNS and CDR2 SASEGT. CDR3 size: 17 residues. V was trimmed by 2 bases and J by 1 base, leaving 16 bases between them.

This clonotype was seen at least ten times. This rearrangement joins TRBV11-2 to TRBJ1-4; D is unclear. Germline V gene sequence: CDR1 SGHAT, CDR2 FQNNGV. This CDR3 contains 13 residues. The ends were cut back, 3 bases at V and 7 bases at J, with 9 bases in the middle. CDR3 coding DNA: TGTGCCAGCAGCTTCGGTTTGGGTGAAAAACTGTTTTTT. Protein sequence: CASSFGLGEKLFF.

Worth noting for this clonotype: This could be a read error, since a much larger clone is one nucleotide away. Since no conserved phenylalanine or tryptophan closes the CDR3, a read error is the likely cause. The chain recombines TRBV29-1 with TRBJ2-7; D is ambiguous. Germline V gene sequence: CDR1 SQVTM, CDR2 ANQGSEA. Trimming took off 4 bases at V and 2 bases at J, with 9 bases between the two ends. The CDR3 sequence is 12 residues long. This CDR3 reads CSVVDGTYEQYL. CDR3 DNA: TGCAGCGTTGTGGACGGTACCTACGAGCAGTACCTC.

This clonotype was detected many times. V usage is TRBV5-6 and J usage is TRBJ1-1; D unclear. CDR1 is SGHDT and CDR2 is YYEEEE in the germline V gene. The CDR3 contains 16 residues. The V and J ends lost 1 base and 1 base respectively, with 14 bases between them. As DNA, the CDR3 is TGTGCCAGCAGCTTGAGAGCAGGTAGATCGAACACTGAAGCTTTCTTT. Encoded protein: CASSLRAGRSNTEAFF. Variable domain in full (rest from reference TRBV5-6 and TRBJ1-1): DAGVTQSPTHLIKTRGQQVTLRCSPKSGHDTVSWYQQALGQGPQFIFQYYEEEERQRGNFPDRFSGHQFPNYSSELNVNALLLGDSALYLCASSLRAGRSNTEAFFGQGTRLTVV.